The 15 T cell receptor beta chains below were found in one sample sequenced in a study of T cells in Graves' hyperthyroidism and ophthalmopathy. Template material for amplifying TCR beta CDR3 regions consisted of RNA transcripts. The TCR CDR3 first-round RT-PCR relied on the HTBI primer set. One entry per CDR3 protein results from TCRdb running MiXCR on the multiplex PCR reads. The sample lists about 510,000 distinct CDR3 sequences; around 13% were seen once. The specimen sequenced was blood. Receptors were obtained from a woman aged 40 to 50 with Graves' hyperthyroidism.

This clonotype was counted many times. The V gene is TRBV28, the J gene TRBJ2-5; 8 positions match TRBD2. The CDR3 has 14 amino acids. The germline V gene encodes CDR1 MDHEN and CDR2 SYDVKM. V shed 4 bases and J 3 bases; nucleotides not matched to a gene: 4. The CDR3 region has the DNA TGTGCCAGCAGTTCGGGAGGGACGGAAGAGACCCAGTACTTC. Translating gives CASSSGGTEETQYF.

Ten or more counts support this clonotype. CDR3 in DNA: TGCGCCAGCAGCACCGGGACTAGCGGGAGTTTCGGCGAGCAGTACTTC. This codes for CASSTGTSGSFGEQYF. V usage is TRBV5-1 and J usage is TRBJ2-7; TRBD2 agrees at 14 bases. The ends lost 4 bases at V and 6 bases at J; junction bases unmatched: 9. The CDR3 is made up of 16 amino acids. From germline, CDR1 is SGHRS and CDR2 YFSETQ.

In its sample, this clonotype was seen many times. The chain has TRBV20-1 and TRBJ2-1, with D tentatively TRBD1 or TRBD2 (5 bases each). Germline V gives CDR1 DFQATT, CDR2 SNEGSKA (reference sequence). CDR3 size: 13 residues. Between the trimmed V and J ends, which lost 6 bases and 8 bases, there was a span of 17 bases. CDR3 loop: CSARGAELDEQFF. CDR3 DNA sequence: TGCAGTGCACGAGGGGCGGAGCTGGATGAGCAGTTCTTC.

This clonotype was observed at least ten times. The chain employs TRBV27 and TRBJ2-7; TRBD1 agrees at 7 bases. The CDR3 has 14 amino acids. After removal of 3 bases from V and 5 bases from J, the junction contained 7 bases not matched to a gene. CDR1 is MNHEY and CDR2 is SMNVEV in the germline V gene (reference sequence). The CDR3 DNA sequence: TGTGCCAGCAGTTTTGGGACGACAGGGCACGAGCAGTACTTC. Protein sequence: CASSFGTTGHEQYF.

Comment on this clonotype: The junction and the germline gene differ at one end; a read error may be behind it. The V and J genes are TRBV4-1 and TRBJ2-5; TRBD1 or TRBD2 may be the D gene (6 bases each). The germline V gene has CDR1 MGHRA and CDR2 YSYEKL. The CDR3 consists of 14 residues. CDR3: CASSPLGGREAQYF. Written as DNA, the CDR3 is TGCGCCAGCAGCCCTCTGGGGGGCAGAGAGGCCCAGTACTTC.

This clonotype was counted at least ten times. The chain is built from TRBV20-1 and TRBJ2-3; D gene uncertain. The germline gives CDR1 DFQATT, CDR2 SNEGSKA (reference sequence). This CDR3 comprises 14 residues. Trimming took off 3 bases at V and 2 bases at J, with 12 bases between the two ends. CDR3 bases: TGCAGTGCTAGCAGGACCCCTTCCACAGATACGCAGTATTTT. Translated, it gives CSASRTPSTDTQYF.

This clonotype was counted at least ten times. The chain employs TRBV28 and TRBJ2-7, with D uncertain. The CDR3 contains 15 residues. V lost 4 bases to trimming and J lost 0 bases, with 13 bases between them. CDR1 MDHEN and CDR2 SYDVKM come from the germline V gene. The DNA for the CDR3 is TGTGCCAGCAGTTCCTTAGGGCAGAACTCCTACGAGCAGTACTTC. This gives the protein CASSSLGQNSYEQYF.

This clonotype occurred a few times. The J gene is TRBJ1-2, the V gene TRBV7-9, with D tentatively TRBD1 (5 bases). Trimming shortened V by 5 bases and J by 1 base, and 14 bases separated the two germline ends. CDR1 and CDR2 (germline): SEHNR, FQNEAQ (reference sequence). The CDR3 contains 15 residues. The CDR3: CASSQEGNYNYGYTF. In DNA, the CDR3 is TGTGCCAGCAGCCAAGAGGGGAACTATAACTATGGCTACACCTTC.

The rearrangement uses TRBV28 and TRBJ2-7; D is perhaps TRBD2 (5 bases). Germline V gene data show CDR1 as MDHEN and CDR2 as SYDVKM. V shed 7 bases and J shed 3 bases, with 16 bases lying between them. CDR3 size: 14 residues. CDR3 sequence: CASTLRGRFYEQYF. The CDR3 coding sequence is TGTGCCAGCACCCTCCGGGGAAGGTTCTACGAGCAGTACTTC. Complete variable domain (other parts from reference TRBV28 and TRBJ2-7): DVKVTQSSRYLVKRTGEKVFLECVQDMDHENMFWYRQDPGLGLRLIYFSYDVKMKEKGDIPEGYSVSREKKERFSLILESASTNQTSMYLCASTLRGRFYEQYFGPGTRLTVT.

This clonotype was detected ten times or more. The gene calls are TRBV5-5 and TRBJ2-3; 9 nucleotides agree with TRBD2. CDR1 and CDR2 (germline): SGHKS, YYEKEE (reference sequence). This CDR3 is 16 amino acids long. The trim removed 4 bases at V and 3 bases at J, leaving 9 bases unmatched. The CDR3: CASSRTSGRLTDTQYF. CDR3 nucleotides: TGTGCCAGCAGCCGAACCAGCGGGAGGCTGACAGATACGCAGTATTTT.

This clonotype was detected ten times or more. V usage is TRBV28 and J usage is TRBJ2-7; D may be TRBD1 or TRBD2 (5 bases each). The germline V gene encodes CDR1 MDHEN and CDR2 SYDVKM. This CDR3 has 15 residues. Between the trimmed V and J ends, which lost 4 bases and 2 bases, there was a span of 15 bases. This chain's CDR3 is CASSSIGTVTYEQYF. In nucleotides, the CDR3 is TGTGCCAGCAGTTCGATAGGGACCGTCACCTACGAGCAGTACTTC.

There are many counts of this clonotype. CDR3 in DNA: TGTGCCAGCTCACCCGGGACAGACTCTGGAAACACCATATATTTT. This sequence encodes CASSPGTDSGNTIYF. This rearrangement joins TRBV18 to TRBJ1-3; 7 bases are shared with TRBD1. The CDR3 length is 15 residues. From germline, CDR1 is KGHSH and CDR2 LQKENI. J gave up 0 bases and V 3 bases, and 2 bases lay outside the gene matches.

The chain couples TRBV30 to TRBJ1-6; maybe TRBD1 (5 bases). Germline V gene lookup returns CDR1 GTSNPN and CDR2 SVGIG (reference sequence). Trimming shortened V by 1 base and J by 7 bases, and 14 bases separated the two germline ends. The CDR3 covers 15 residues. This CDR3 reads CAWSAWDGTNSPLHF. The CDR3, as DNA: TGTGCCTGGAGTGCCTGGGACGGAACGAATTCACCCCTCCACTTT.

This clonotype appeared a few times. The CDR3 coding sequence is TGTGCCAGCAGCACCTACGGGACACTACTATATGGCTACACCTTC. Translation: CASSTYGTLLYGYTF. The chain combines TRBV5-6 with TRBJ1-2, with D maybe TRBD1 (6 bases). CDR1 is SGHDT and CDR2 is YYEEEE in the germline V gene. The CDR3 runs 15 residues. Trimming cost V 4 bases and J 5 bases, with 18 bases left between them.

This clonotype was recorded at least ten times. This chain joins TRBV28 and TRBJ2-1, with TRBD2 matching over 8 bases. This CDR3 region has 13 residues. J gave up 9 bases and V 3 bases, and 4 bases lay outside the gene matches. The germline gives CDR1 MDHEN, CDR2 SYDVKM. The CDR3 sequence: CASSFGREAEQFF. CDR3 DNA sequence: TGTGCCAGCAGTTTCGGGCGGGAGGCTGAGCAGTTCTTC.